This T cell receptor (beta chain) was sequenced during a study of blood T cell repertoires in COVID-19. Study at large: Sources were T cells, B-cell-depleted T cells, or PBMCs; the material itself was cDNA or gDNA.

Measured with immunoSEQ multiplex PCR; TCRdb has only the in-frame clones, and not every one. The table has about 250,000 clones, 65% to 90% seen once; the top ten hold around 15%. Enrollees, about 18 to 95 years old, lived in fewer than 25 US areas. Clinical histories supplied by participants themselves formed the basis of cohort assignment. In Cohort 3, a recovered donor had either two negative PCRs, clearance, or symptom resolution. V was clipped by 1 base and J by 6 bases; unmatched bases: 4. CDR3 size: 13 residues. CDR1 is SGDLS and CDR2 is YYNGEE in the germline V gene. The sample comprised PBMCs or T cells enriched from blood (not recorded which). The chain links TRBV9 to TRBJ2-7; 7 nucleotides match TRBD2. The receptor comes from a young man who had recovered from COVID-19. The CDR3 spells CASSVSVAGEQYF. DNA for the CDR3: TGTGCCAGCAGCGTATCGGTAGCGGGCGAGCAGTACTTC.